This T cell receptor (beta chain) originates from a study of shared clonotypes between healthy human individuals. For the study at large: Per-donor plates numbered three CD4 naive, three CD4 memory, two CD8 naive and one CD8 memory.

Naive CD8 isolation took CD45RO-negative cells positively selected for CCR7 and excluded terminally differentiated effector memory CD45RA+ cells. HIV-negative, healthy adults without recent acute infections or vaccinations were the donors. V lost 1 base, J lost 3 bases, and 4 bases stayed unmatched. This CDR3 is 14 amino acids long. From germline, CDR1 is SQVTM and CDR2 ANQGSEA. Generated by immunoSEQ multiplex PCR, the TCRdb table keeps only in-frame clones and is missing some. The sample includes some 2.1 million clones, approximately 94% of them seen just once. The sequence derives from a man younger than 35 in good health. The sample was naive CD8+ T cells sorted from blood. The chain joins TRBV29-1 to TRBJ2-7; 9 bases are a match to TRBD2. CDR3 DNA: TGCAGCGTTGAAGGGGGTAGCGGGGGCTACGAGCAGTACTTC. Its translation is CSVEGGSGGYEQYF.